The present T cell receptor (beta chain) was sequenced within a study of blood T cell repertoires in COVID-19. Study information: Samples taken during acute and convalescent COVID-19 were collected in the United States, Italy and Spain. PBMCs, B-cell-depleted T cells, or T cells provided the cDNA or gDNA that made up the material.

This clone was seen only once. The germline CDR1 and CDR2 sequences are LNHDA and SQIVND (reference sequence). The V end was cut by 1 base, the J end by 0 bases, with 19 bases between. CDR3 length equals 20 residues. Study processing details: Reference gene primer amplification gave nucleated cell count estimates. Profiling relied on immunoSEQ multiplex PCR, and the TCRdb table lists in-frame clones only, not all of them. D and trimming were read from the DNA, whereas the V and J calls and clone size are those reported in that table. The sample shows 50,000 to 65,000 clones, about 90% of them seen only once.

This chain joins TRBV19 and TRBJ2-6; D call uncertain. The source of this sequence is a woman aged 55-69 years with active or convalescent COVID-19. Sequencing was carried out using peripheral blood. CDR3: CASSIGHILDLGSGANVLTF. Written as DNA, the CDR3 is TGTGCCAGTAGTATAGGGCATATTCTAGACCTCGGCTCTGGGGCCAACGTCCTGACTTTC.